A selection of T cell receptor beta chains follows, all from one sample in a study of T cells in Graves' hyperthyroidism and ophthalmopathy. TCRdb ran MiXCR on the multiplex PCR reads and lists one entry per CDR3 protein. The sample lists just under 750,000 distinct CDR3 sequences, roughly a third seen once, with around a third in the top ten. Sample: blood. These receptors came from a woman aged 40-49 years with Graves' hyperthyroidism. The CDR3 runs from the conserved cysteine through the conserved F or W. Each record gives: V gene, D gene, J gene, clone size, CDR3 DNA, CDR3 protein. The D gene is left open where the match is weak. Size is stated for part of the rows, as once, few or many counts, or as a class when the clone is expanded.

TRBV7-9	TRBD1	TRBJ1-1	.	TGTGCCAGCAGTAAGAGGACAGGGGGCGGTGAAGCTTTCTTT	CASSKRTGGGEAFF
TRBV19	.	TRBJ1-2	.	TGTGCCAGTCGCCGACCGGTCCAGGGCGAGTCTAACTATGGCTACACCTTC	CASRRPVQGESNYGYTF
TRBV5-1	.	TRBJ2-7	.	TGCGCCAGCAGCTTGATTCGCCCTACCTACGAGCAGTATTTC	CASSLIRPTYEQYF
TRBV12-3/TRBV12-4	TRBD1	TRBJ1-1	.	TGTGCCAGCACCCCGAGCAGGGGGTTGATTGACACTGAAGCTTTCTTT	CASTPSRGLIDTEAFF
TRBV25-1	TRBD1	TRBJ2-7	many	TGTGCCAGCAGTGCCACCGGGACAGGGGGCCGCCAGCAGTACTTC	CASSATGTGGRQQYF
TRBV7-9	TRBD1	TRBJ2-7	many	TGTGCCAGCAGCCTGGGACAGGTCTCCTACGAGCAGTACTTC	CASSLGQVSYEQYF
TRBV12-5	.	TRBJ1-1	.	TGTGCTAGTGGTTTCGGTGAGATGAACACTGAAGCTTTCTTT	CASGFGEMNTEAFF
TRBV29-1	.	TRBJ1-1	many	TGCAGCGTTGAAGCCCTAAACACTGAAGCTTTCTTT	CSVEALNTEAFF
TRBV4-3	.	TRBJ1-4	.	TGCGCCAGCAGCCCCCTGGTGTTAGGGCGTAATGAAAAACTGTTTTTT	CASSPLVLGRNEKLFF
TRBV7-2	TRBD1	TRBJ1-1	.	TGTGCCTGGAGTGTACAGGGGGCTGTAGCTTTCTTT	CAWSVQGAVAFF
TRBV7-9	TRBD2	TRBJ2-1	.	TGTGCCAGCAGCTTAGAACTAGCGGGGAACAATGAGCAGTTCTTC	CASSLELAGNNEQFF
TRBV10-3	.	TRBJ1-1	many	TGTGCCATCAGTGGACAGTCGACTGAAGCTTTCTTT	CAISGQSTEAFF
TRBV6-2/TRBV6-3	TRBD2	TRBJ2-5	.	TGTGCCAGCAGTACCGGGACTAGCGGGGGAGTATATCGTGAGACCCAGTACTTC	CASSTGTSGGVYRETQYF
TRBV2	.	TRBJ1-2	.	TGTGCCAGCGCGCCGGGGGGGGGTGGCTACATCTTC	CASAPGGGGYIF
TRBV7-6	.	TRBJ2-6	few	TGTGCCAGCAGCTTAGAGTTTGGAGCCAGGGGAGGGTCTGGGGCCAACGTCCTGACTTTC	CASSLEFGARGGSGANVLTF
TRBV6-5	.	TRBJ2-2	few	TGTGCCAGCAGTTACGGGGACACCGGGGAGCTGTTTTTT	CASSYGDTGELFF
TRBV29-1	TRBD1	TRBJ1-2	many	TGCACGCTAGGGACAGGGCCGGACTACACCTTC	CTLGTGPDYTF
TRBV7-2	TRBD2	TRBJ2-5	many	TGTGCCAGCAGTCAGCGGGGGGGCCAAGAGACCCAGTACTTC	CASSQRGGQETQYF
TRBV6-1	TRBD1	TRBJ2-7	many	TGTGCCAGCAGAGGTGGGACAGGGGGCTACCACGAGCAGTACTTC	CASRGGTGGYHEQYF
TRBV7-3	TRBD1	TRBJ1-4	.	TGTGCCAGCAGCCCGGGACAGCCCCTTGAAAAACTGTTTTTT	CASSPGQPLEKLFF
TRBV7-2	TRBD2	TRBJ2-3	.	TGTGCCAGCAGCTTAGGTGTAGCGGGAGGGCCGGATACGCAGTATTTT	CASSLGVAGGPDTQYF
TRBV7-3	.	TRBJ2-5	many	TGTGCCAGCAGCTTGGACGGAGCCGGGGAGACCCAGTACTTC	CASSLDGAGETQYF
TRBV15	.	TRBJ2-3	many	TGTGCCACCAGCGGAGCTCTCTGGGACTCTCACTGGGATACGCAGTATTTT	CATSGALWDSHWDTQYF
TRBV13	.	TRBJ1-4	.	TGTGCCAGCAGCCAAGATCAATTATCTAATGAAAAACTGTTTTTT	CASSQDQLSNEKLFF
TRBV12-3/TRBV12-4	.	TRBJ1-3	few	TGTGCCAGCAGTTTTCCCAATACAGGGATCTCTGGAAACACCATATATTTT	CASSFPNTGISGNTIYF
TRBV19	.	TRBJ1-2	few	TGTGCCAGCAGCACCGAACTGGGGGGAATCAAAGCTAACTATGGCTACACCTTC	CASSTELGGIKANYGYTF
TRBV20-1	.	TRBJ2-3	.	TGCAGTGCTAGAGATCGGAGACGGGGGTCACTTGGAGATACGCAGTATTTT	CSARDRRRGSLGDTQYF
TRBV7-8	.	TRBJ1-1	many	TGTGCCAGCAGCTTTGACAGTTCCTTTAATGGGAACACTGAAGCTTTCTTT	CASSFDSSFNGNTEAFF
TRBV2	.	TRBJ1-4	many	TGTGCCAGCAGTTCGGGGGATGCAACTAATGAAAAACTGTTTTTT	CASSSGDATNEKLFF
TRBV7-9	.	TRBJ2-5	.	TGTGCCAGCAGCAGAATGGGGGAGACCCAGTACTTC	CASSRMGETQYF
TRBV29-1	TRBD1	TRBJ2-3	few	TGCAGCGTTCGGACAGGCGTCACAGATACGCAGTATTTT	CSVRTGVTDTQYF
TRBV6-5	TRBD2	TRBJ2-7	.	TGTGCCAGCAGTTACCAGGGACTAGCGGGAGGGCCAAGGGAGCAGTACTTC	CASSYQGLAGGPREQYF
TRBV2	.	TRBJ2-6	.	TGTGCCAGCAGGACCGGGGGCAGCGTCCTGACTTTC	CASRTGGSVLTF
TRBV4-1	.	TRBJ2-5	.	TGCGCCAGCAGCCAAACGGGACGGATCCAAGAGACCCAGTACTTC	CASSQTGRIQETQYF
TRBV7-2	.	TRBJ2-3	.	TGTGCCAGCAGTCAAGTCGAGGGCGGCACAGATACGCAGTATTTT	CASSQVEGGTDTQYF
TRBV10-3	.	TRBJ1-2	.	TGTGCCATCAGTGTCAACCTTAACTATGGCTACACCTTC	CAISVNLNYGYTF
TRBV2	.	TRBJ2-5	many	TGTGCCAGCAGTGAAGGGGCAGGTCAAGAGACCCAGTACTTC	CASSEGAGQETQYF
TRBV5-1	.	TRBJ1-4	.	TGCGCCAGCAGCCTATTGCCGGGACCCAATGAAAAACTGTTTTTT	CASSLLPGPNEKLFF
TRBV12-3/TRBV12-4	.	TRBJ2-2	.	TGTGCCAGCGCCCCGAGGGCGGTCACCGGGGAGCTGTTTTTT	CASAPRAVTGELFF
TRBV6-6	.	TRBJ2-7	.	TGTGCCAGCAGAACGAAGGCGGGATACTCCTACGAGCAGTACTTC	CASRTKAGYSYEQYF
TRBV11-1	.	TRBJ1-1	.	TGTGCCAGCGGCCCCTCCCAGATGATGGGGGATGAAGCTTTCTTT	CASGPSQMMGDEAFF
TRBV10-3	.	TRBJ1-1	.	TGTGCCATCAGTGACGGGATGGTCACTGAAGCTTTCTTT	CAISDGMVTEAFF
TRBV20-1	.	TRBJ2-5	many	TGCAGTGCTAGAGATTCGGGGGAAGAGACCCAGTACTTC	CSARDSGEETQYF
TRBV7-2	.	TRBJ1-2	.	TGCGCCAGCAGCCCCTTGGGCCAGCTCGGTGTCTATGGCTACACCTTC	CASSPLGQLGVYGYTF
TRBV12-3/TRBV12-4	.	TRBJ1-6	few	TGTGCCAGCAGTTTGCGGGAAATCTCACCCCTCCACTTT	CASSLREISPLHF
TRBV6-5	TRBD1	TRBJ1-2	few	TGTGCCAGCAGTAAGGACAGGGGCGGCTACACCTTC	CASSKDRGGYTF
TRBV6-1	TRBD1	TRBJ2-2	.	TGTGCCAGCAGCCGGGACAGCTTATCAGGGGAGCTGTTTTTT	CASSRDSLSGELFF
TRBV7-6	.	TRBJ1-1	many	TGTGCCAGCAGCACCCGGGGAGGTGAAGCTTTCTTT	CASSTRGGEAFF
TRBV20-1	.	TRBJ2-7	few	TGCAGTGCTGGGGCGGTTCAGGCTAAGGCATCATACGAGCAGTACTTC	CSAGAVQAKASYEQYF
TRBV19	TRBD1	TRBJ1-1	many	TGTGCCAGTAGTATCTCCGGGACAGTAAAGAACACTGAAGCTTTCTTT	CASSISGTVKNTEAFF
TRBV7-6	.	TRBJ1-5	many	TGTGCCAGCAGCTCCCGACACCCTCCCGGTCAGCCCCAGCATTTT	CASSSRHPPGQPQHF
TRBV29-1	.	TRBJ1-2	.	TGCAGCTTAGATCTGGTCACCGGCTACACCTTC	CSLDLVTGYTF
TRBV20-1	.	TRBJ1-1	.	TGCAGTGCTAGAGACCAGGGGATGAACACTGAAGCTTTCTTT	CSARDQGMNTEAFF
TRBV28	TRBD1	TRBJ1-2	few	TGTGCCAGCAGGGGACAGGGACACTATGGCTACACCTTC	CASRGQGHYGYTF